This T cell receptor (beta chain) was profiled in a study of cytomegalovirus exposure and HLA in healthy donors. The CDR3 runs 15 residues. Between the trimmed V and J ends, which lost 8 bases and 6 bases, there was a span of 22 bases. The germline V gene has CDR1 SQVTM and CDR2 ANQGSEA. Details on this clone: The antigen is not known.

Researchers ran the PCR with 60 Vbeta and 13 Jbeta primers. The repertoire was sequenced with immunoSEQ multiplex PCR; TCRdb's copy has only in-frame clones and lacks some. This sample has 120,000 to 150,000 clones, with about 80% found just once. Study-level results: Reports indicate that TCR beta sequences accurately predicted the HLA-A and HLA-B alleles of most subjects. Some V segments could not be told apart, so they were left out, TRBV6-2 and TRBV6-3 among them. In an earlier analysis, about 87% or about 30%: the productive usage of most TCR beta V segments. 150 or so TCR beta chains were listed as cytomegalovirus-associated.

The sequence came from a man aged 25 to 40 in good health and CMV-seropositive. The chain links TRBV29-1 to TRBJ2-2; possibly TRBD1 for D (5 bases). The sequenced material came from PBMCs. The CDR3 loop reads CSPEWANEGAGELFF. CDR3 DNA: TGCAGCCCAGAGTGGGCCAATGAAGGGGCCGGGGAGCTGTTTTTT.